Listed below are T cell receptor beta chains from one sample, sequenced in a study of cytomegalovirus exposure and HLA in healthy donors. Profiling relied on immunoSEQ multiplex PCR, and the TCRdb table lists in-frame clones only, not all of them. The listing contains about 55,000 clones. Sequencing was done on a sample of PBMCs. The origin of the receptors is a man in his fifties or sixties in good health and CMV-seropositive. CDR3s include the opening cysteine and the closing phenylalanine or tryptophan. The order of the fields is J gene, D gene, V gene, CDR3 DNA, CDR3 protein. A D gene is named only where the DNA matches it firmly.

j_call: TRBJ2-2; d_call: TRBD2; v_call: TRBV5-6; cdr3_nt: TGTGCCAGCAGCTTGGGGGGTCGACTAGCGCCGAACACCGGGGAGCTGTTTTTT; cdr3_aa: CASSLGGRLAPNTGELFF
j_call: TRBJ2-5; d_call: TRBD2; v_call: TRBV7-2; cdr3_nt: TGTGCCAGCACCCGGACTAGCGGGGCCCTAGAAACCCAGTACTTC; cdr3_aa: CASTRTSGALETQYF
j_call: TRBJ1-5; d_call: -; v_call: TRBV2; cdr3_nt: TGTGCCAGCAGGGGAGGACAGCCCCAGCATTTT; cdr3_aa: CASRGGQPQHF
j_call: TRBJ1-1; d_call: -; v_call: TRBV7-9; cdr3_nt: TGTGCCAGCAGCTCGGACACTTCGAACACTGAAGCTTTCTTT; cdr3_aa: CASSSDTSNTEAFF
j_call: TRBJ1-5; d_call: -; v_call: TRBV30; cdr3_nt: TGTGCCTGGAGTGTCAGGGGCTTCAATCAGCCCCAGCATTTT; cdr3_aa: CAWSVRGFNQPQHF
j_call: TRBJ2-7; d_call: -; v_call: TRBV10-3; cdr3_nt: TGTGCCATCAGTAATACTGCTACCTACGAGCAGTACTTC; cdr3_aa: CAISNTATYEQYF
j_call: TRBJ2-7; d_call: TRBD2; v_call: TRBV11-2; cdr3_nt: TGTGCCAGCAGCTCACGACTAGCGGGGGGCCCTACTTTC; cdr3_aa: CASSSRLAGGPTF
j_call: TRBJ2-3; d_call: TRBD2; v_call: TRBV7-2; cdr3_nt: TGTGCCAGCAGCTTAGCCAGCCCTAGCGGGAGCACAGATACGCAGTATTTT; cdr3_aa: CASSLASPSGSTDTQYF
j_call: TRBJ1-1; d_call: -; v_call: TRBV29-1; cdr3_nt: TGCAGCGTTGATAGGGGGAAGGGAGCTGAAGCTTTCTTT; cdr3_aa: CSVDRGKGAEAFF
j_call: TRBJ1-4; d_call: -; v_call: TRBV4-3; cdr3_nt: TGCGCCAGCAGCCAAGACAGGGTAAAACTGTTTTTT; cdr3_aa: CASSQDRVKLFF
j_call: TRBJ1-3; d_call: -; v_call: TRBV4-3; cdr3_nt: TGCGCCAGCAGCCAAGATAGAGGCGGATTCTCTGGAAACACCATATATTTT; cdr3_aa: CASSQDRGGFSGNTIYF
j_call: TRBJ2-2; d_call: -; v_call: TRBV6-5; cdr3_nt: TGTGCCAGCAGCCTCCGGGGGGCAGGGACCGGGGAGCTGTTTTTT; cdr3_aa: CASSLRGAGTGELFF
j_call: TRBJ1-5; d_call: TRBD1; v_call: TRBV6-6; cdr3_nt: TGTGCCAGCAGTACAGACAGGGGAGTCAATCAGCCCCAGCATTTT; cdr3_aa: CASSTDRGVNQPQHF
j_call: TRBJ1-5; d_call: -; v_call: TRBV6-1; cdr3_nt: TGTGCCAGCCTCCAGCCCCAGCATTTT; cdr3_aa: CASLQPQHF
j_call: TRBJ1-2; d_call: -; v_call: TRBV27; cdr3_nt: TGTGCCAGCAGAAACCCACAGGGAGATGGCTACACCTTC; cdr3_aa: CASRNPQGDGYTF
j_call: TRBJ1-3; d_call: -; v_call: TRBV5-1; cdr3_nt: TGCGCCAGCAGTCCGACGGGCTCTGGAAACACCATATATTTT; cdr3_aa: CASSPTGSGNTIYF
j_call: TRBJ1-1; d_call: -; v_call: TRBV20-1; cdr3_nt: TGCAGTGCTAGGGAGACGGGGGAAGCTTTCTTT; cdr3_aa: CSARETGEAFF
j_call: TRBJ2-7; d_call: TRBD2; v_call: TRBV28; cdr3_nt: TGTGCCAGCGGAGCGGGGGGTCACTACGAGCAGTACTTC; cdr3_aa: CASGAGGHYEQYF
j_call: TRBJ2-2; d_call: TRBD2; v_call: TRBV19; cdr3_nt: TGTGCCAGTAGTATAGATCCCGGAGCGGGAGGTACCGGGGAGCTGTTTTTT; cdr3_aa: CASSIDPGAGGTGELFF
j_call: TRBJ2-7; d_call: TRBD2; v_call: TRBV19; cdr3_nt: TGTGCCAGTAGTATAGGCGGGACGGGGGGGTCCTACGAGCAGTACTTC; cdr3_aa: CASSIGGTGGSYEQYF
j_call: TRBJ1-3; d_call: -; v_call: TRBV6-1; cdr3_nt: TGTGCCAGCAAACTCCTGGGGGGTGGAAACACCATATATTTT; cdr3_aa: CASKLLGGGNTIYF
j_call: TRBJ2-2; d_call: TRBD1; v_call: TRBV6-1; cdr3_nt: TGTGCCAGCAGGTCAGGGGGTTTCGCCGGGGAGCTGTTTTTT; cdr3_aa: CASRSGGFAGELFF
j_call: TRBJ1-2; d_call: -; v_call: TRBV6-5; cdr3_nt: TGTGCCAGCAAAACAGGGATTTGGAGTGGCTACACCTTC; cdr3_aa: CASKTGIWSGYTF
j_call: TRBJ1-2; d_call: -; v_call: TRBV7-8; cdr3_nt: TGTGCCAGCAGCTTAGAAGGGCCGGGGGGCTATGGCTACACCTTC; cdr3_aa: CASSLEGPGGYGYTF
j_call: TRBJ1-1; d_call: -; v_call: TRBV20-1; cdr3_nt: TGCAGTACTAAAACACAGTTTGAAGCTTTCTTT; cdr3_aa: CSTKTQFEAFF
j_call: TRBJ2-7; d_call: TRBD2; v_call: TRBV5-1; cdr3_nt: TGCGCCAGCAGCTTGGAGGGCGGGAGTAGGTACGAGCAGTACTTC; cdr3_aa: CASSLEGGSRYEQYF
j_call: TRBJ1-1; d_call: -; v_call: TRBV19; cdr3_nt: TGTGCCAGTTACCGAACTCGGCAGGGGAGCACTGAAGCTTTCTTT; cdr3_aa: CASYRTRQGSTEAFF
j_call: TRBJ2-7; d_call: TRBD1; v_call: TRBV19; cdr3_nt: TGTGCCAGTAGTATCCCGGGACAGGGGTACGAGCAGTACTTC; cdr3_aa: CASSIPGQGYEQYF
j_call: TRBJ1-1; d_call: -; v_call: TRBV18; cdr3_nt: TGTGCCAGCTCACCACTTCAGGGTTTTACTGAAGCTTTCTTT; cdr3_aa: CASSPLQGFTEAFF
j_call: TRBJ1-2; d_call: -; v_call: TRBV28; cdr3_nt: TGTGCCAGCACCCCCTCGGGTTTCTATGGCTACACCTTC; cdr3_aa: CASTPSGFYGYTF
j_call: TRBJ2-1; d_call: TRBD1; v_call: TRBV4-2; cdr3_nt: TGTGCCAGCAGCCAGGTCCCGGGACAGGGATCCAATGAGCAGTTCTTC; cdr3_aa: CASSQVPGQGSNEQFF
j_call: TRBJ1-4; d_call: -; v_call: TRBV30; cdr3_nt: TGTGCCTGGAGTGTCAGGGGTTTTAATGAAAAACTGTTTTTT; cdr3_aa: CAWSVRGFNEKLFF